These 6 T cell receptor beta chains were sequenced from one sample in a study of CD4 and CD8 cells across lung adenocarcinoma regions (dated 2018 in TCRdb). Receptor amplification or capture employed PCR. The sample was run on a HiSeq X Ten. TCRdb trimmed public reads at Q25 via fastp, called clones via MiXCR and kept in-frame beta chains. CDR3 protein duplicates are merged, each entry listing the most common genes and DNA. This sample is represented by approximately 19,000 distinct CDR3 sequences; about 50% of them were singletons. The ten largest account for approximately 34% of the sample. Input material: CD8+ T cells from the margin of a lung tumor. What this sample's cell subset or site label stands for: tumor margin region. All receptors derive from a male donor with lung adenocarcinoma. The CD4 and CD8 labels of this study may be unreliable.

This chain joins TRBV27 and TRBJ2-1; TRBD1 aligns across 11 bases. The CDR3 covers 17 residues. Trimming at V came to 6 bases and at J to 6 bases, leaving 13 bases not matched to a gene. Germline CDR1 and CDR2: MNHEY and SMNVEV (reference sequence). CDR3 DNA sequence: TGTGCCAGCAGGAGGACAGGGGGCGGCCTAGCGGGCAATGAGCAGTTCTTC. Protein: CASRRTGGGLAGNEQFF.

In its sample, this clonotype was seen a few times. The J gene is TRBJ1-2, the V gene TRBV6-1; weak D call: TRBD1 (5 bases). V lost 8 bases and J 8 bases, leaving 15 bases between the germline ends. Germline CDR1 and CDR2: MNHNS and SASEGT. The CDR3 has 12 amino acids. The CDR3 here is CASLLVGLGYTF. CDR3 bases: TGTGCCAGCCTCCTAGTGGGGCTCGGCTACACCTTC.

This clonotype is categorized as medium-sized. The chain recombines TRBV7-3 with TRBJ2-5; weak D call: TRBD1 (6 bases). Trimming left V 5 bases short and J 2 bases short, with 12 bases between. Germline values: CDR1 SGHTA, CDR2 FQGTGA. The CDR3 is 14 residues long. The CDR3 is CASSPGQGQETQYF. CDR3 sequence (DNA): TGTGCCAGCAGCCCCGGGCAGGGGCAAGAGACCCAGTACTTC.

This clonotype was picked up many times. The genes are TRBV4-1 and TRBJ2-1; tentatively, D is TRBD1 (6 bases). V lost 6 bases and J lost 10, with 19 bases in between. The germline V gene encodes CDR1 MGHRA and CDR2 YSYEKL. CDR3 length: 14 residues. This CDR3 reads CASRPRTGYDEQFF. The CDR3 coding sequence is TGCGCCAGCAGACCTCGAACAGGGTATGACGAGCAGTTCTTC.

The V gene is TRBV6-5, the J gene TRBJ1-2; unclear D gene. This CDR3 is built from 12 residues. The V gene lost 0 bases and the J gene lost 4 bases, with 3 bases spanning the gap. Per the germline V gene, CDR1 is MNHEY and CDR2 is SVGAGI. The CDR3 is CASSYSIYGYTF. CDR3 nucleotides: TGTGCCAGCAGTTACTCGATCTATGGCTACACCTTC.

Ten or more counts support this clonotype. As DNA, the CDR3 is TGTGCCAGCAGCCGCGCCGGGTCTGGATCACCCCTCCACTTT. It is translated as CASSRAGSGSPLHF. The V and J genes are TRBV12-3 or TRBV12-4 and TRBJ1-6, with D hard to call. The CDR3 has 14 amino acids. The V and J ends lost 6 bases and 10 bases respectively, with 16 bases between them.